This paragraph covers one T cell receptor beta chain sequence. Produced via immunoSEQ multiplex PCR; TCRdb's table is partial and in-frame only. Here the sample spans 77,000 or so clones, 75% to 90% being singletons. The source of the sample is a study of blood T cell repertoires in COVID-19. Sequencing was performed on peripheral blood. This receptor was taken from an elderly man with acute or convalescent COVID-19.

The chain's CDR3 is CASSQPTRDTQYF. CDR3 DNA: TGCGCCAGCAGCCAACCCACTAGAGATACGCAGTATTTT. This sequence joins TRBV4-1 and TRBJ2-3; perhaps TRBD2 as D (5 bases). The CDR3 extends over 13 amino acids. Trimming removed 2 bases from V and 5 bases from J, with 8 bases in between. Germline V gene lookup returns CDR1 MGHRA and CDR2 YSYEKL.